The sequence of this T cell receptor beta chain was determined in a study of T-cell reconstitution after alpha-beta-depleted transplantation in children. The CDR3 contains 14 residues. Germline V lookup: CDR1 LGHNA, CDR2 YNFKEQ. Trimming shortened V by 0 bases and J by 6 bases, and 9 bases separated the two germline ends. Preparing the TCRbeta library involved the use of unique molecular identifiers. TCRdb recomputed calls from the PCR reads with MiXCR, one row per CDR3 protein. The sample holds roughly 500,000 distinct CDR3 sequences, roughly an eighth seen once. The sequences come from PBMCs from the stem cell graft donor, collected from the stem cell graft. The TCR was taken from a human donor who donated a stem cell graft to a child with combined immunodeficiency. This chain uses TRBV4-2 with TRBJ1-5, with TRBD1 as a possible D gene (6 bases). CDR3 in amino acids: CASSQEQGSQPQHF. The CDR3 bases are TGTGCCAGCAGCCAAGAACAGGGCTCTCAGCCCCAGCATTTT.